One sample yielded the 14 T cell receptor beta chains listed below, sequenced in a study of tumor and adjacent non-tumor tissue in lung cancer. No cell sorting was done before RNA was extracted from the tissue. More than 3 cm separated this lung sample from the edge of the tumor. A modified ARM-PCR protocol with three rounds of nested PCR amplified TCRbeta. Each CDR3 protein is one row after TCRdb ran MiXCR on the multiplex PCR reads. Of some 80,000 distinct CDR3 sequences detected, 76% appear once; the ten largest clones hold under 40%. The sequencing sample was made of distant non-tumor lung tissue. These TCRs come from a man aged 65 to 85 with non-small cell lung cancer.

As for this clonotype: A much larger clone differs from this one at a single base, so this may be a read error. The chain has TRBV30 and TRBJ2-1; 8 nucleotides line up with TRBD2. V was pared by 0 bases and J by 7 bases, with 11 bases of the junction left unmatched. Germline V gene sequence: CDR1 GTSNPN, CDR2 SVGIG (reference sequence). The CDR3 has 16 residues. CDR3 sequence (DNA): TGTGCCTGGAGTGTACATTCGGGACTAGTGAAGAATGAGCAGTTCTTC. Its translation is CAWSVHSGLVKNEQFF. Together with reference TRBV30 and TRBJ2-1, the CDR3 gives the full variable domain: SQTIHQWPATLVQPVGSPLSLECTVEGTSNPNLYWYRQAAGRGLQLLFYSVGIGQISSEVPQNLSASRPQDRQFILSSKKLLLSDSGFYLCAWSVHSGLVKNEQFFGPGTRLTVL.

The chain is built from TRBV4-3 and TRBJ2-3; D remains ambiguous. In germline, CDR1 is LGHNA, CDR2 YSLEER. This CDR3 comprises 17 residues. Trimming took off 0 bases at V and 3 bases at J, with 16 bases between the two ends. As DNA, the CDR3 is TGCGCCAGCAGCCAAGATGGGCATAACGTGAGAACAGATACGCAGTATTTT. It specifies CASSQDGHNVRTDTQYF.

To note about this clonotype: It is likely a read error, because the conserved phenylalanine at the end of the CDR3 is missing. This chain uses TRBV28 with TRBJ2-2; TRBD2 agrees at 10 bases. The V gene's germline CDR1 is MDHEN and CDR2 SYDVKM. This CDR3 comprises 15 residues. J lost 3 bases, V lost 2 bases, and 0 bases had no gene match. The CDR3 is CASSLGTSDTGELFL. The CDR3 DNA follows: TGTGCCAGCAGTTTAGGGACTAGCGACACCGGGGAGCTGTTTTTA.

About this clonotype itself: A much larger clonotype is one base distant, so this may be a read error. The chain is built from TRBV12-3 or TRBV12-4 and TRBJ1-1; TRBD1 is a possible D gene (5 bases). This CDR3 contains 14 residues. For the CDR3, the DNA is TGTGCCTGCAGTCTCTCCGGGGGGGTCACTGAAGCTTTCTTT. It translates to CACSLSGGVTEAFF.

For this clonotype: Germline and junction disagree at one end, which may indicate a read error. The gene calls are TRBV6-5 and TRBJ2-2, with 8 nucleotides matching TRBD1. This CDR3 has 14 residues. Germline V CDR1 and CDR2: MNHEY, SVGAGI. CDR3 sequence: CASSRTGITGELFF. CDR3 coding DNA: TGCGCCAGCAGTCGGACAGGGATCACCGGGGAGCTGTTTTTT.

This clonotype was found a few times. The chain links TRBV7-9 to TRBJ2-1; 11 bases match TRBD2. CDR3 size: 21 residues. The ends lost 7 bases at V and 0 bases at J; junction bases unmatched: 20. CDR1 and CDR2 (germline): SEHNR, FQNEAQ (reference sequence). The DNA for the CDR3 is TGTGCCAGCACGTCGGCCCTAGCGGGGGGTGTCCAAACCAACTCCTACAATGAGCAGTTCTTC. Amino acid sequence: CASTSALAGGVQTNSYNEQFF.

This clonotype came up many times. The chain couples TRBV4-2 to TRBJ2-5, with D unresolved. V lost 1 base and J 0 bases, leaving 6 bases between the germline ends. Germline assignment: CDR1 LGHNA and CDR2 YNFKEQ. The CDR3 sequence is 14 residues long. CDR3 nucleotide sequence: TGTGCCAGCAGCCAAGTAACAGACCAAGAGACCCAGTACTTC. Protein sequence: CASSQVTDQETQYF.

The chain combines TRBV4-1 with TRBJ2-7; D not certain. Germline lookup yields CDR1 MGHRA and CDR2 YSYEKL. The CDR3 sequence is 14 residues long. Trimming removed 4 bases from V and 5 bases from J, with 15 bases in between. The DNA for the CDR3 is TGCGCCAGCAGCCTCCCCAGTCCGGGCGACGAGCAGTACTTC. Its translation is CASSLPSPGDEQYF.

The CDR3 DNA reads TGTGCCAGCAGTACGGACAGGACTAACTATGTTTACACCTTC. It encodes CASSTDRTNYVYTF. The rearrangement links TRBV6-2 or TRBV6-3 to TRBJ1-2; 7 bases map to TRBD1. The CDR3 is 14 amino acids. Unmatched junction bases numbered 14, after V lost 5 bases and J lost 11 bases. Germline V CDR1 and CDR2: MNHEY, SVGEGT.

The V gene is TRBV11-2, the J gene TRBJ2-2; TRBD1 is a possible D gene (5 bases). The CDR3 runs 16 residues. Germline assignment: CDR1 SGHAT and CDR2 FQNNGV. V dropped 10 bases and J dropped 9 bases, with 27 bases sitting between them. The CDR3 loop is CANSLVGIGVAWELFF. CDR3 sequence (DNA): TGTGCCAATAGCTTAGTGGGCATAGGGGTTGCCTGGGAGCTGTTTTTT.

Regarding this clonotype: One end of the junction fails to match germline, which may point to a read error. J is TRBJ1-1 and V is TRBV5-6; 7 bases fit TRBD1. This CDR3 contains 16 residues. The germline V gene has CDR1 SGHDT and CDR2 YYEEEE. CDR3 in amino acids: CASSKTGTAMNTESFF. DNA for the CDR3: TGTGCCAGCAGCAAAACCGGGACAGCAATGAACACTGAATCTTTCTTT.

At least ten counts were recorded for this clonotype. The rearrangement links TRBV28 to TRBJ2-6; D unresolved. The CDR3 is made up of 15 amino acids. The germline V and J ends were trimmed by 4 bases and 0 bases, with 7 bases remaining between them. Looked up from germline, CDR1 is MDHEN and CDR2 is SYDVKM. This chain's CDR3 is CASSSVISGANVLTF. CDR3 DNA sequence: TGTGCCAGCAGTTCGGTGATCTCTGGGGCCAACGTCCTGACTTTC.

To note about this clonotype: At one end, the junction sequence differs from germline, possibly due to a read error. The J gene is TRBJ2-7, the V gene TRBV14, with a possible D match to TRBD2 (6 bases). The CDR3 is 16 amino acids. CDR1 SGHDN and CDR2 FVKESK come from the germline V gene. CDR3 residues: CASSQRDGSISYEQYF. The CDR3, as DNA: TGTGCCAGCAGCCAACGTGACGGGAGTATCTCATACGAACAGTACTTC.

This chain uses TRBV7-9 with TRBJ1-6; TRBD1 might be the D (5 bases). Germline-derived CDR1 and CDR2 are SEHNR and FQNEAQ (reference sequence). V gave up 9 bases and J gave up 9 bases, with 12 bases separating them. The CDR3 is 12 residues long. This CDR3 reads CASSNRSSPLHF. CDR3 coding DNA: TGTGCCAGTAGTAACAGGAGTTCACCCCTCCACTTT.